The clone carrying this TCR beta chain was detected many times. No antigen is known for it. These data come from a study of early T cells in non-severe SARS-CoV-2 infection. Findings of the study overall: Missing private and CD4 specificities, VDJdb matching favored anti-spike CD8 responses.

Germline V gene data show CDR1 as SGHAT and CDR2 as FQNNGV. V was clipped by 4 bases and J by 7 bases, with 13 bases between them. This CDR3 comprises 13 residues. One entry per CDR3 protein, called by TCRdb with MiXCR from the 5' RACE reads. The sample includes tens of thousands of distinct CDR3 sequences, about an eighth of them seen just once. This chain links TRBV11-2 with TRBJ1-1, with D possibly matching TRBD1 (6 bases). The receptor was derived from an adult who was a healthcare worker with PCR-confirmed SARS-CoV-2 infection or an uninfected control (not recorded which). This material consisted of whole blood, taken at baseline. The CDR3 DNA reads TGTGCCAGCAGCTCGGGGGCCCTCGGTGAAGCTTTCTTT. Its translation: CASSSGALGEAFF.